The 29 T cell receptor beta chains reported below all come from one sample, sequenced in a study of TIL therapy for anti-PD-1-resistant metastatic lung cancer. Time point defined: pre-treatment sample, taken before nivolumab and TIL therapy. Sequencing used immunoSEQ v3. Generated by immunoSEQ multiplex PCR, the TCRdb table keeps only in-frame clones and is missing some. The data hold under 20,000 clones, with nearly 80% observed a single time. Sequences were derived from blood, sampled at baseline. The source is a person aged 25 to 85 with non-small cell lung cancer.

The rearrangement joins TRBV18 to TRBJ1-3; unclear D gene. This CDR3 region has 12 residues. In germline, CDR1 is KGHSH, CDR2 LQKENI. Trimming pared 10 bases from V and 4 bases from J, leaving 11 bases between. In DNA, the CDR3 is TGTGCCACCGCGAACTCAGGAAACACCATATATTTT. It codes for CATANSGNTIYF.

The rearrangement links TRBV11-1 to TRBJ1-1; a possible D gene is TRBD1 (5 bases). Trimming took 8 bases from V and 0 from J, leaving 19 bases between them. The CDR3 is 16 residues long. CDR1 and CDR2 from the germline V gene are SGHAT and FQDESV (reference sequence). CDR3 DNA sequence: TGTGCCAGCCACGGGCAGGGCTGGGGTATGAACACTGAAGCTTTCTTT. Amino acids: CASHGQGWGMNTEAFF.

CDR3 sequence: CASRGGANPGELFF. The DNA for the CDR3 is TGTGCCAGCAGAGGGGGCGCGAATCCCGGGGAGCTGTTTTTT. The chain has TRBV6-4 and TRBJ2-2; 7 positions match TRBD1. The CDR3 extends over 14 amino acids. Germline CDR1 MRHNA, CDR2 SNTAGT. The V gene end was trimmed by 6 bases and the J gene end by 6 bases; junction bases not matched to a gene: 7.

This chain connects TRBV11-3 to TRBJ2-2, with 11 nucleotides matching TRBD2. The CDR3 is 16 amino acids. V was clipped by 4 bases and J by 9 bases; unmatched bases: 10. Germline CDR1 reads SGHNT; CDR2 reads YENEEA. The CDR3 loop reads CASSSLAGGPWRELFF. The CDR3 coding sequence is TGTGCCAGCAGCTCTTTAGCGGGAGGGCCTTGGCGGGAGCTGTTTTTT.

The V call is TRBV9, the J call TRBJ2-5; D tentatively reads TRBD1 or TRBD2 (6 bases each). There are 16 residues in the CDR3. The germline V gene encodes CDR1 SGDLS and CDR2 YYNGEE. Trimming removed 0 bases from V and 6 bases from J, with 18 bases in between. CDR3 in amino acids: CASSVELYGGGKTQYF. The CDR3 DNA reads TGTGCCAGCAGCGTAGAGTTATATGGAGGGGGAAAGACCCAGTACTTC.

This chain joins TRBV19 and TRBJ2-1; possibly TRBD1 for D (5 bases). This CDR3 is 15 amino acids long. Germline values: CDR1 LNHDA, CDR2 SQIVND (reference sequence). Trimming cost V 2 bases and J 4 bases, with 12 bases left between them. CDR3 DNA sequence: TGTGCCAGTAGTATATCCAGGGTCGCATACAATGAGCAGTTCTTC. It specifies CASSISRVAYNEQFF.

V gene TRBV19 combines with J gene TRBJ2-7, with TRBD1 as a possible D gene (5 bases). Trimming removed 5 bases at V and 0 bases at J, with 11 bases between. The CDR3 sequence is 14 residues long. Germline V lookup: CDR1 LNHDA, CDR2 SQIVND (reference sequence). The CDR3 protein is CASSLSDSSYEQYF. CDR3 bases: TGTGCCAGTAGTCTGTCAGACAGCTCCTACGAGCAGTACTTC.

The V gene is TRBV19, the J gene TRBJ1-4; unclear D gene. CDR1 and CDR2 from the germline V gene are LNHDA and SQIVND (reference sequence). V lost 7 bases, J lost 6 bases, and 18 bases lay in between. The length of the CDR3 is 15 residues. Here the CDR3 DNA reads TGTGCCAGTACATCCTTATCGTTGGTTGATGAAAAACTGTTTTTT. Residues: CASTSLSLVDEKLFF.

The chain recombines TRBV6-2 or TRBV6-3 with TRBJ2-2; TRBD2 is a possible D gene (6 bases). Germline CDR1 and CDR2: MNHEY and SVGEGT. The CDR3 is made up of 12 amino acids. Between the trimmed V and J ends, which lost 2 bases and 11 bases, there was a span of 9 bases. CDR3 bases: TGTGCCAGCAGTTACCGCGGGGTAGAGCTGTTTTTT. This sequence encodes CASSYRGVELFF.

This chain joins TRBV28 and TRBJ2-7; D is perhaps TRBD2 (6 bases). The CDR3 extends over 12 amino acids. V was pared by 8 bases and J by 0 bases, with 8 bases between. CDR1 and CDR2 from the germline V gene are MDHEN and SYDVKM. CDR3 DNA: TGTGCCAGCGAGGACTACTCCTACGAGCAGTACTTC. Its translation: CASEDYSYEQYF.

The chain recombines TRBV12-3 or TRBV12-4 with TRBJ1-3; D is ambiguous. The CDR3 runs 12 residues. The V gene lost 5 bases and the J gene lost 8 bases, with 10 bases spanning the gap. CDR3 DNA sequence: TGTGCCAGCAGTCCAATAAGGGACACCATATATTTT. Its translation is CASSPIRDTIYF.

This clone was seen a single time. This chain joins TRBV9 and TRBJ2-1; tentative D call: TRBD2 (5 bases). With 3 bases removed from V and 1 base from J, the gap between germline ends came to 11 bases. The CDR3 length is 15 residues. Germline-derived CDR1 and CDR2 are SGDLS and YYNGEE. The CDR3 DNA is TGTGCCAGCAGCGCCAATCAGCGGTCCTACAATGAGCAGTTCTTC. Its protein product is CASSANQRSYNEQFF.

This CDR3 reads CASSVAGRNEQFF. CDR3 coding DNA: TGTGCCAGCAGCGTAGCAGGGCGCAATGAGCAGTTCTTC. This chain links TRBV9 with TRBJ2-1, with D maybe TRBD1 (5 bases). CDR3 length: 13 amino acids. CDR1 is SGDLS and CDR2 is YYNGEE in the germline V gene. Trimming took off 0 bases at V and 6 bases at J, with 7 bases between the two ends.

The chain links TRBV7-9 to TRBJ2-5; the D gene is possibly TRBD1 (6 bases). Germline CDR1 is SEHNR and CDR2 is FQNEAQ (reference sequence). CDR3 length: 19 residues. V lost 7 bases to trimming and J lost 2 bases, with 29 bases between them. This CDR3 is CASTTKGSRRPGQQETQYF. CDR3 in DNA: TGTGCCAGCACTACAAAAGGGAGCCGCAGACCCGGACAGCAAGAGACCCAGTACTTC.

This chain links TRBV27 with TRBJ1-1; D gene uncertain. Trimming stripped 0 bases from V and 4 bases from J, with 6 bases between. The CDR3 is 13 residues long. CDR1 and CDR2 from the germline V gene are MNHEY and SMNVEV (reference sequence). The CDR3 sequence is CASSLSQGTEAFF. The CDR3 DNA reads as TGTGCCAGCAGTTTATCGCAAGGCACTGAAGCTTTCTTT.

The chain links TRBV15 to TRBJ2-1; unclear D gene. CDR1 LNHNV and CDR2 YYDKDF come from the germline V gene (reference sequence). The CDR3 has 13 residues. Trimming stripped 2 bases from V and 8 bases from J, with 10 bases between. The CDR3 DNA is TGTGCCACCAGCAGACGAGCGTGGGATGAGCAGTTCTTC. Its translation: CATSRRAWDEQFF.

V and J are TRBV29-1 and TRBJ1-1; 11 bases match TRBD1. V lost 4 bases, J lost 4 bases, and 8 bases stayed unmatched. The germline V gene has CDR1 SQVTM and CDR2 ANQGSEA. CDR3 length: 15 amino acids. CDR3 nucleotides: TGCAGCGTTGTGTGGACAGGGGGCGCGAGCACTGAAGCTTTCTTT. Protein product: CSVVWTGGASTEAFF.

This chain joins TRBV7-9 and TRBJ2-2, with D possibly being TRBD1 (5 bases). Germline CDR1 is SEHNR and CDR2 is FQNEAQ (reference sequence). The CDR3 covers 18 residues. V was shortened by 3 bases and J by 2 bases, with 19 bases between the two germline ends. The CDR3 reads CASSFTRQGPLNTGELFF. The DNA for the CDR3 is TGTGCCAGCAGCTTCACCAGGCAGGGTCCCCTAAACACCGGGGAGCTGTTTTTT.

The V and J genes are TRBV10-3 and TRBJ1-1, with D unresolved. CDR1 is ENHRY, CDR2 SYGVKD, per germline. The CDR3 spans 17 residues. Trimming left V 1 base short and J 0 bases short, with 15 bases between. The CDR3 nucleotides are TGTGCCATCAGTGAGTTAGGCAGCGAATACATGAACACTGAAGCTTTCTTT. It codes for CAISELGSEYMNTEAFF.

V gene TRBV28 combines with J gene TRBJ2-7, with 7 bases matching TRBD1. V lost 1 base, J lost 4 bases, and 13 bases stayed unmatched. The CDR3 is 17 amino acids. CDR1 is MDHEN, CDR2 SYDVKM, per germline. The chain's CDR3 is CASSLYPGTDAQYEQYF. The CDR3 bases are TGTGCCAGCAGTTTATACCCTGGGACAGACGCCCAATACGAGCAGTACTTC.

V and J are TRBV7-6 and TRBJ2-1; tentative D call: TRBD2 (6 bases). Germline V gene sequence: CDR1 SGHVS, CDR2 FNYEAQ. The CDR3 consists of 15 residues. V was trimmed by 3 bases and J by 5 bases, leaving 14 bases between them. DNA for the CDR3: TGTGCCAGCAGCTTCGGGACTGGCAATCACAATGAGCAGTTCTTC. Its protein is CASSFGTGNHNEQFF. Combining the CDR3 with reference TRBV7-6 and TRBJ2-1 gives the whole variable domain GAGVSQSPRYKVTKRGQDVALRCDPISGHVSLYWYRQALGQGPEFLTYFNYEAQQDKSGLPNDRFSAERPEGSISTLTIQRTEQRDSAMYRCASSFGTGNHNEQFFGPGTRLTVL.

CDR3 DNA: TGCAGCGGTTGGGGGGGCACTGAAGCTTTCTTT. Translating it yields CSGWGGTEAFF. V and J are TRBV29-1 and TRBJ1-1; D is perhaps TRBD1 (5 bases). CDR3 length: 11 amino acids. Germline V gene sequence: CDR1 SQVTM, CDR2 ANQGSEA. Trimming shortened V by 7 bases and J by 4 bases, and 10 bases separated the two germline ends.

The J gene is TRBJ1-1, the V gene TRBV5-6, with D possibly being TRBD1 (6 bases). CDR1 SGHDT and CDR2 YYEEEE come from the germline V gene. V lost 2 bases and J lost 5, with 19 bases in between. The CDR3 has 16 residues. CDR3 sequence: CASSLFHRETGTEAFF. CDR3 DNA: TGTGCCAGCAGCTTATTCCATCGGGAAACAGGGACTGAAGCTTTCTTT.

This chain connects TRBV9 to TRBJ2-3; TRBD2 is a possible D gene (6 bases). Germline lookup yields CDR1 SGDLS and CDR2 YYNGEE. V shed 2 bases and J shed 4 bases, with 11 bases lying between them. The CDR3 sequence is 14 residues long. The CDR3 DNA reads as TGTGCCAGCAGCGTGGGGGGTGGAGCAGATACGCAGTATTTT. Its protein is CASSVGGGADTQYF.

CDR3 amino acids: CASSQDVGPQETQYF. DNA for the CDR3: TGCGCCAGCAGCCAAGATGTGGGCCCACAAGAGACCCAGTACTTC. The rearrangement links TRBV4-3 to TRBJ2-5; no clear D gene. CDR1 is LGHNA and CDR2 is YSLEER in the germline V gene. There are 15 residues in the CDR3. The V end lost 0 bases, the J end lost 2 bases, and 10 bases lay between the germline ends.

The CDR3 DNA is TGTGCCAGCAGTTCCGCAGGGCCCGATACGCAGTATTTT. Protein product: CASSSAGPDTQYF. The chain couples TRBV12-3 or TRBV12-4 to TRBJ2-3, with D possibly TRBD1 on 5 matching bases. V lost 4 bases, J lost 6 bases, and 11 bases lay in between. The CDR3 extends over 13 amino acids.

The chain carries TRBV7-3 and TRBJ2-2; the D call may be TRBD1 or TRBD2 (5 bases each). The CDR3 is 14 amino acids. V was pared by 5 bases and J by 6 bases, with 13 bases between. The germline V gene encodes CDR1 SGHTA and CDR2 FQGTGA. This CDR3 reads CASSRQGTAGELFF. The CDR3 coding sequence is TGTGCCAGCAGCCGTCAAGGGACCGCCGGGGAGCTGTTTTTT.

The sample holds one count of this clone. CDR3 nucleotide sequence: TGTGCCAGCAGCTCTCGCGACAGGGGATGGACTGAAGCTTTCTTT. This codes for CASSSRDRGWTEAFF. The chain employs TRBV7-9 and TRBJ1-1; TRBD1 aligns across 8 bases. Germline loops: CDR1 SEHNR, CDR2 FQNEAQ (reference sequence). V trimming: 4 bases; J trimming: 5 bases; junction bases outside the gene matches: 9. This CDR3 is 15 amino acids long.

J is TRBJ2-1 and V is TRBV6-2 or TRBV6-3; TRBD1 or TRBD2 may be the D gene (5 bases each). The V end lost 2 bases, the J end lost 5 bases, and 13 bases lay between the germline ends. This CDR3 spans 15 amino acids. Germline assignment: CDR1 MNHEY and CDR2 SVGEGT. For the CDR3, the DNA is TGTGCCAGCAGTTACGACTACCCGACAGACAATGAGCAGTTCTTC. Its protein product is CASSYDYPTDNEQFF.